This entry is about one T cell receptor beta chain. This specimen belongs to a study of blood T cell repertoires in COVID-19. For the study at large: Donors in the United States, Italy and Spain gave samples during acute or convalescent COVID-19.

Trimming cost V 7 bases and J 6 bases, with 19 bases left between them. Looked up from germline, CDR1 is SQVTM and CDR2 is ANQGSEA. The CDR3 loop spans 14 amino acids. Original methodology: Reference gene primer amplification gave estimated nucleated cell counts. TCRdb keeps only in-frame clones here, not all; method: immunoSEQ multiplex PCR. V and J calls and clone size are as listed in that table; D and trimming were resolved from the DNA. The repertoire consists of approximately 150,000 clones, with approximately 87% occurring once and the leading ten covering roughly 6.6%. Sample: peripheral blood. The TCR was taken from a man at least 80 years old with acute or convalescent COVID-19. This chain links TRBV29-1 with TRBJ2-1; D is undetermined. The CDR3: CSAWKSGSGNEQFF. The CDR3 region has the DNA TGCAGCGCCTGGAAGAGTGGGTCGGGCAATGAGCAGTTCTTC.